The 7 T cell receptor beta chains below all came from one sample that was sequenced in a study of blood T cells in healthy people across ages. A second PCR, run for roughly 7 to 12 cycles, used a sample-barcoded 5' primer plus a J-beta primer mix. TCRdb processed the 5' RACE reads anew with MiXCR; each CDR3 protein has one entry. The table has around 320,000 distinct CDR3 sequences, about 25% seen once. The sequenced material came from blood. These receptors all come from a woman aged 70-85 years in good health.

The CDR3 DNA follows: TGTGCCAGCAGCTTAAGAGGGGGGGGGAGCTCCTACGAGCAGTACTTC. Translation: CASSLRGGGSSYEQYF. V gene TRBV7-2 combines with J gene TRBJ2-7; perhaps TRBD2 as D (7 bases). Trimming shortened V by 2 bases and J by 0 bases, and 14 bases separated the two germline ends. The length of the CDR3 is 16 residues. The germline V gene encodes CDR1 SGHTA and CDR2 FQGNSA. Together with reference TRBV7-2 and TRBJ2-7, the CDR3 gives the full variable domain: GAGVSQSPSNKVTEKGKDVELRCDPISGHTALYWYRQSLGQGLEFLIYFQGNSAPDKSGLPSDRFSAERTGGSVSTLTIQRTQQEDSAVYLCASSLRGGGSSYEQYFGPGTRLTVT.

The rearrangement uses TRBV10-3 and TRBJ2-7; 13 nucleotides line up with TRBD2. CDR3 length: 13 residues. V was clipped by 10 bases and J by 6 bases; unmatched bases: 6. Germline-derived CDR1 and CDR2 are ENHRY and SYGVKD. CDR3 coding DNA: TGTGCCACAACGGGACTAGCGGGATCCGAGCAGTACTTC. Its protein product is CATTGLAGSEQYF.

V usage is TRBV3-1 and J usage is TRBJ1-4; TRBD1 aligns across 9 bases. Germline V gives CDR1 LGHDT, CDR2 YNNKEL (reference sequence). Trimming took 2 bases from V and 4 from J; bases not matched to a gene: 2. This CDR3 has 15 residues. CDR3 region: CASSQTDRGNEKLFF. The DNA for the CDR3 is TGTGCCAGCAGCCAAACGGACAGGGGTAATGAAAAACTGTTTTTT. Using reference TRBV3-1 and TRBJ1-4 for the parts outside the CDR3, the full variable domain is DTAVSQTPKYLVTQMGNDKSIKCEQNLGHDTMYWYKQDSKKFLKIMFSYNNKELIINETVPNRFSPKSPDKAHLNLHINSLELGDSAVYFCASSQTDRGNEKLFFGSGTQLSVL.

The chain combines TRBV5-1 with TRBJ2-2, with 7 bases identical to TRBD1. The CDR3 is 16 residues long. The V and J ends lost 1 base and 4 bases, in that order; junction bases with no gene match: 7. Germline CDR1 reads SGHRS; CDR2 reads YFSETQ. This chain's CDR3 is CASSLKGATGTGELFF. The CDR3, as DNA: TGCGCCAGCAGCTTGAAGGGGGCTACGGGCACCGGGGAGCTGTTTTTT.

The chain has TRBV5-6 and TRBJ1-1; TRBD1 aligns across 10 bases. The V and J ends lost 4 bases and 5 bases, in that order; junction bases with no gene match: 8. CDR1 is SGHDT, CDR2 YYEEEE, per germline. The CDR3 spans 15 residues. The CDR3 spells CASSAGTGVRTEAFF. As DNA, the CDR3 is TGTGCCAGCAGCGCCGGGACAGGGGTACGAACTGAAGCTTTCTTT.

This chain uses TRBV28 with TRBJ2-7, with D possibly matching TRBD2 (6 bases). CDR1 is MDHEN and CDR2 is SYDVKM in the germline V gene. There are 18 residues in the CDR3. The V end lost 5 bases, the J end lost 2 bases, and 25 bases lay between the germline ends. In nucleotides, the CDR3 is TGTGCCAGCAGTGGGGCGGCGGGGAGATCCTATGAGCCCTACGAGCAGTACTTC. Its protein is CASSGAAGRSYEPYEQYF.

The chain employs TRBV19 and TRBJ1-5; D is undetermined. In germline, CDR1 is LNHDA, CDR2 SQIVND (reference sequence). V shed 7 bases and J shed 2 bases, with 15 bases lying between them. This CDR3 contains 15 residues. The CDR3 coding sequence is TGTGCCAGTATCTCAACTGCGGCGGGCAATCAGCCCCAGCATTTT. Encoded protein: CASISTAAGNQPQHF.